The rows below give T cell receptor beta chains drawn from one sample of a study of T cells in Graves' hyperthyroidism and ophthalmopathy. TCRdb called the multiplex PCR reads again in MiXCR, with one record for every CDR3 protein. Of 350,000 or so distinct CDR3 sequences listed, less than 20% are singletons. Sequencing used blood. These receptors all stem from a woman aged 40-49 years with Graves' ophthalmopathy. CDR3s leave out the opening cysteine and the closing phenylalanine or tryptophan. Some rows have no size entry. The others give once, few or many, or a class for an expanded clone.

clone_size	v_call	cdr3_length	cdr3_aa
many	TRBV6-2/TRBV6-3	15	ASSSPRADSGANVLT
many	TRBV28	13	ASSSLAGGRETQY
many	TRBV12-3/TRBV12-4	10	ASNTLGTEAF
many	TRBV12-3/TRBV12-4	12	ASSFGLHSYEQY
-	TRBV7-8	12	ASSLAGGYYEQY
many	TRBV30	10	AWKQGHSGYT
many	TRBV20-1	12	SAGGQGVNTEAF
-	TRBV6-1	9	ATVGGYGYN
many	TRBV25-1	13	ASSGSSGAQETQY
many	TRBV29-1	11	SVEFSSSYEQY
few	TRBV6-1	12	ASMSGFDNYGYT
many	TRBV19	13	ASSERREVEQPQH
-	TRBV12-3/TRBV12-4	14	ASSPPTGFLQETQY
many	TRBV25-1	14	ASSVEGASPNTEAF
many	TRBV12-3/TRBV12-4	18	ASTHNLEAALEKPKETQY
many	TRBV6-2/TRBV6-3	16	ASSLRPPRAGGTGELF
many	TRBV12-3/TRBV12-4	12	ASRTEPISYEQY
many	TRBV6-5	12	ASRGRGSSYEQY
many	TRBV2	12	ASSADRGLGGYT
once	TRBV30	11	AWSVSGQETQY
-	TRBV4-3	16	ASSQGITVTADTGELF
many	TRBV6-5	12	ASIRALGAETQY
many	TRBV30	10	AWSGRWTEAF
few	TRBV20-1	11	STRDRESYGYT
many	TRBV11-1	16	ASSLGQKRLKAYNEQF
many	TRBV24-1	12	ASLVLAISYEQY
many	TRBV9	10	ASSRQEETQY
many	TRBV28	13	ASSLLRLSGNTIY
many	TRBV4-2	14	ASSQGGLRGSYEQY
many	TRBV12-3/TRBV12-4	11	ASKRAGAGELF
many	TRBV30	12	ALSRDRASSPLH
many	TRBV30	11	AWTRDRDHEQY
-	TRBV5-6	12	ASSPAGRNTEAF
many	TRBV6-1	12	ASSEQGGNQPQH
many	TRBV20-1	11	SAKNQGSGELF
many	TRBV4-1	14	ASSRLTSGSSYEQY